Following are 10 T cell receptor beta chains from one sample sequenced in a study of immune evolution from preneoplasia to lung adenocarcinoma. The method was immunoSEQ multiplex PCR; TCRdb's version includes in-frame clones alone and lacks a portion of them. The sample lists some 9,900 clones; about 80% were seen once. Input material: FFPE minimally invasive lung adenocarcinoma tissue. These receptors came from a person aged 70 to 85 with lung adenocarcinoma.

This clone was recorded only once. The rearrangement links TRBV9 to TRBJ1-1; 7 bases map to TRBD1. The germline CDR1 and CDR2 sequences are SGDLS and YYNGEE. The CDR3 is 15 residues long. V shed 4 bases, J shed 6 bases, and the junction held 12 bases outside the gene matches. The CDR3 sequence: CASSPPGTASAEAFF. For the CDR3, the DNA is TGTGCCAGCAGCCCCCCCGGGACAGCTAGCGCTGAAGCTTTCTTT.

This rearrangement joins TRBV13 to TRBJ2-1; D might be TRBD1 (6 bases). Trimming took off 5 bases at V and 1 base at J, with 12 bases between the two ends. This CDR3 is 15 amino acids long. Germline assignment: CDR1 PRHDT and CDR2 FYEKMQ (reference sequence). As DNA, the CDR3 is TGTGCCAGCAGCCCCCCACAGGGTTCCTACAATGAGCAGTTCTTC. This gives the protein CASSPPQGSYNEQFF.

This sequence joins TRBV4-1 and TRBJ1-5; D is perhaps TRBD1 (6 bases). This CDR3 has 16 amino acids. V shed 0 bases and J shed 3 bases, with 12 bases lying between them. Germline-derived CDR1 and CDR2 are MGHRA and YSYEKL. This CDR3 is CASSQEGGTANQPQHF. The CDR3, as DNA: TGCGCCAGCAGCCAAGAGGGGGGCACCGCCAATCAGCCCCAGCATTTT.

The rearrangement uses TRBV23-1 and TRBJ1-1; 7 bases agree with TRBD1. TRBV23-1 is an open reading frame whose function is uncertain. V gave up 4 bases and J gave up 1 base; unmatched junction bases: 9. The length of the CDR3 is 16 residues. CDR3 residues: CASSLIVGQENTEAFF. The CDR3 DNA sequence: TGCGCCAGCAGTCTTATTGTAGGACAGGAGAACACTGAAGCTTTCTTT.

CDR3 sequence (DNA): TGTGCCAGCAGCTCACCCGGGACTGGGGCCAACGTCCTGACTTTC. Translated: CASSSPGTGANVLTF. V usage is TRBV7-2 and J usage is TRBJ2-6, with a possible D match to TRBD2 (5 bases). Germline V gene lookup returns CDR1 SGHTA and CDR2 FQGNSA. This CDR3 spans 15 amino acids. The V gene lost 4 bases and the J gene lost 2 bases, with 9 bases spanning the gap.

This rearrangement joins TRBV6-6 to TRBJ2-1, with D perhaps given as TRBD1 or TRBD2 (7 bases each). The CDR3 consists of 16 residues. V dropped 7 bases and J dropped 8 bases, with 24 bases sitting between them. Germline lookup yields CDR1 MNHNY and CDR2 SVGAGI (reference sequence). CDR3 sequence reads: CASIRGRGLSIDEQFF. The CDR3 DNA sequence: TGTGCCAGCATTAGGGGGAGGGGGCTATCCATCGATGAGCAGTTCTTC.

CDR3 DNA: TGTGCCAGTAGTAGGGACGGTGACCAGCCCCAGCATTTT. The encoded protein is CASSRDGDQPQHF. V is TRBV19 and J is TRBJ1-5, with D possibly TRBD1 on 5 matching bases. The CDR3 has 13 residues. Germline lookup yields CDR1 LNHDA and CDR2 SQIVND (reference sequence). The V end lost 4 bases, the J end lost 7 bases, and 11 bases lay between the germline ends.

The rearrangement joins TRBV6-1 to TRBJ2-7, with a tentative D call TRBD2 (5 bases). This CDR3 has 14 residues. CDR1 and CDR2 from the germline V gene are MNHNS and SASEGT. Trimming stripped 2 bases from V and 2 bases from J, with 10 bases between. The CDR3 sequence is CASSEKEETYEQYF. Here the CDR3 DNA reads TGTGCCAGCAGTGAAAAGGAGGAAACCTACGAGCAGTACTTC.

CDR3 sequence (DNA): TGCGCCAGCAGCCCGGGGGGGTTCGACTATGGCTACACCTTC. Its translation: CASSPGGFDYGYTF. The genes are TRBV5-1 and TRBJ1-2; tentative D call: TRBD1 (5 bases). The length of the CDR3 is 14 residues. Trimming took off 4 bases at V and 3 bases at J, with 13 bases between the two ends. Germline CDR1 SGHRS, CDR2 YFSETQ.

This clone was observed a handful of times. An end of the junction differs from the germline gene, which may be a read error. The chain carries TRBV7-7 and TRBJ2-1, with D possibly TRBD2 on 7 matching bases. The germline V gene encodes CDR1 SSHAT and CDR2 FNYEAQ (reference sequence). This CDR3 is 15 amino acids long. CDR3 bases: TGTGCTAGCAGCACGGGGGCCCAAGCGGGGAATGAGCAGTTCTTC. It yields the protein CASSTGAQAGNEQFF.